The rows below give T cell receptor beta chains drawn from one sample of a study of blood T cell repertoires in COVID-19. Clones were read by immunoSEQ multiplex PCR, and TCRdb kept only the in-frame ones, dropping some. The table has roughly 150,000 clones, more than 80% seen once. The sequenced material came from peripheral blood. These receptors were obtained from a human donor in a cohort sampled during active COVID-19. CDR3s include the opening cysteine and the closing phenylalanine or tryptophan. D genes are given only for firm matches. A clone size is listed for some rows: how often the clone was seen (once, few, many), or a class if it is expanded.

cdr3_nt cdr3_aa clone_size j_call v_call d_call
TGCGCCAGCAGCCATACCGGGACAGGGGGTAACGAGCAGTACTTC CASSHTGTGGNEQYF - TRBJ2-7 TRBV4-3 TRBD1
TGCGCCAGCAGCCAACCGCAGGGTGGCTATGGCTACACCTTC CASSQPQGGYGYTF - TRBJ1-2 TRBV4-1 -
TGTGCCAGCAGCTCCCTGGGGGGAACCTACGAGCAGTACTTC CASSSLGGTYEQYF - TRBJ2-7 TRBV6-5 -
TGTGCCAGCAGTGTAGGAGGATACGAGCAGTACTTC CASSVGGYEQYF - TRBJ2-7 TRBV2 -
TGTGCCACCAGCTTCCCTACAGATACGCAGTATTTT CATSFPTDTQYF - TRBJ2-3 TRBV15 -
TGTGCCAGCAGTTTAATCGGGACAGGGGCCAAAAACATTCAGTACTTC CASSLIGTGAKNIQYF - TRBJ2-4 TRBV28 TRBD1
TGTGCCAGCAGCAACTTACCCGGGACAGTTGTCAACACCGGGGAGCTGTTTTTT CASSNLPGTVVNTGELFF - TRBJ2-2 TRBV21-1 -
TGTGCCAGCAGCCGGACTAGGGAAGGTCGTAATCAGCCCCAGCATTTT CASSRTREGRNQPQHF - TRBJ1-5 TRBV7-8 -
TGTGCCAGCAGCGAAGGACAGGGGGACGACGAGCAGTACTTC CASSEGQGDDEQYF few TRBJ2-7 TRBV5-8 TRBD1
TGTGCCAGCAGCTTAGGGACAGGGATTAGCAATCAGCCCCAGCATTTT CASSLGTGISNQPQHF - TRBJ1-5 TRBV7-9 TRBD1
TGTGCCAGCAGCTTCCTAGCGGCAAATGAGCAGTTCTTC CASSFLAANEQFF once TRBJ2-1 TRBV7-9 TRBD2
TGTGCCAGCAGCGTAGGGGACAGGAGATTGAACACTGAAGCTTTCTTT CASSVGDRRLNTEAFF - TRBJ1-1 TRBV9 TRBD1
TGTGCCAAAAAAGAGGGAGGGAATTCACCCCTCCACTTT CAKKEGGNSPLHF - TRBJ1-6 TRBV21-1 -
TGTGCCAGCAGTGGCAGGAATTACGAGCAGTACTTC CASSGRNYEQYF - TRBJ2-7 TRBV6-6 -
TGTGCCATCAGTTCCTTCGGGACAGCAGACACAGATACGCAGTATTTT CAISSFGTADTDTQYF - TRBJ2-3 TRBV10-3 TRBD1
TGTGCCAGCAGTGAGATTACGACAGAAGGTGCTGAAGCTTTCTTT CASSEITTEGAEAFF - TRBJ1-1 TRBV25-1 -